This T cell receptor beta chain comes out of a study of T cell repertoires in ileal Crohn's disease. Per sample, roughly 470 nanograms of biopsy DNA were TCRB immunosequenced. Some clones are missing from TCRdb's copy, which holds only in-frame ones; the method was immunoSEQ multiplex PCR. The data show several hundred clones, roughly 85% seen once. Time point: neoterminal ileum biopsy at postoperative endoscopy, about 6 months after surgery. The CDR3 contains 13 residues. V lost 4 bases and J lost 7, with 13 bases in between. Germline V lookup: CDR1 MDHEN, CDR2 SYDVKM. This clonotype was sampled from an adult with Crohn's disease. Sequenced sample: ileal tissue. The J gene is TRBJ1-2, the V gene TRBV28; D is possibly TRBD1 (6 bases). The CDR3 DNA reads TGTGCCAGCAGTTCTAACAGGGTCTCTGGCTACACCTTC. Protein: CASSSNRVSGYTF.